Included here is one T cell receptor (beta chain) sequence, with context. The target antigen is unknown. One junction end disagrees with the germline gene, perhaps due to a read error. CDR1 is SGHTA, CDR2 FQGNSA, per germline. This CDR3 contains 14 residues. The donors, healthy Caucasians from Russia, were aged roughly 6 to 90. For every donor, a draw yielded 7.5 to 10 milliliters of peripheral blood. The sample originates from a study of blood T cells in healthy people across ages. It was with a sample-barcoded 5' primer and a J-beta primer mix that a second PCR of about 6 to 12 cycles was run. Each cDNA molecule was tagged by a template-switch adaptor with 12 random nucleotides. TCRdb re-derived calls from the 5' RACE reads in MiXCR, one entry per CDR3 protein. This sample has around 1.5 million distinct CDR3 sequences, with around 42% found just once. The study, taken as a whole, reports: Age brought a roughly linear fall in TCR beta diversity measured per million T cells.

The receptor was isolated from a woman in her late teens or twenties in good health. J is TRBJ2-5 and V is TRBV7-2; D gene unclear. The sample consisted of blood. This CDR3 reads CASSLNNPQGTQYF. In DNA form, the CDR3 reads TGTGCCAGCAGTTTAAACAACCCTCAAGGGACCCAGTACTTC.